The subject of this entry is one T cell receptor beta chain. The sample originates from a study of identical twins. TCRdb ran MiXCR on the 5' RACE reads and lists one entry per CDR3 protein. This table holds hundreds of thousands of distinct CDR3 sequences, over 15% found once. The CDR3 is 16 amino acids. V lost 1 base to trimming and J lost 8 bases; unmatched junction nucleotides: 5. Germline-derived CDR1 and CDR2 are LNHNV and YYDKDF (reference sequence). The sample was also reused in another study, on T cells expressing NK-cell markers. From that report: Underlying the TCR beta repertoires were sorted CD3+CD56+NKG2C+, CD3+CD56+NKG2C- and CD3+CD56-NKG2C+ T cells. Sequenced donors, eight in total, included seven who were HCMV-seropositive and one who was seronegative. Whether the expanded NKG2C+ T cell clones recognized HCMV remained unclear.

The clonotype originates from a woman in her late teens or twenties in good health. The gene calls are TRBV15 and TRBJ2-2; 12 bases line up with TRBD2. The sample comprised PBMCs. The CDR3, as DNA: TGTGCCACCAGCAGAGGACTAGCGGGAGTATCGGGGGAGCTGTTTTTT. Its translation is CATSRGLAGVSGELFF.